This note documents a single T cell receptor (beta chain) sequence. The sample originates from a study of shared clonotypes between healthy human individuals. On the study more broadly: CD8 memory received one plate per donor, CD8 naive two, CD4 memory three and CD4 naive three.

Sequencing used immunoSEQ multiplex PCR; TCRdb keeps in-frame clones, though not all of them. The table has some 1.1 million clones, approximately 80% seen once; the top ten hold 0.89%. The V gene lost 0 bases and the J gene lost 7 bases, with 13 bases spanning the gap. Germline lookup yields CDR1 MNHEY and CDR2 SVGAGI. The CDR3 totals 15 residues. The chain joins TRBV6-5 to TRBJ2-4; the D gene is possibly TRBD1 (6 bases). Sequencing used memory CD4+ T cells from PBMCs. Subset given: CD45RA-negative fraction. The clonotype comes from a man aged 18 to 30 in good health. Some clones in this sample may be carry-over from other donors' samples. The CDR3 nucleotides read TGTGCCAGCAGTTACTCGGGTCAGGGGAGTAACATTCAGTACTTC. It encodes CASSYSGQGSNIQYF.